Shown below are 25 T cell receptor beta chains from a single sample sequenced in a study of T cells after posttransplantation cyclophosphamide. Clones were read by immunoSEQ multiplex PCR, and TCRdb kept only the in-frame ones, dropping some. The profile covers about 16,000 clones, with 80% to 90% appearing a single time and 2.8% taken by the ten largest. Controls had myeloablative marrow grafts with methotrexate and calcineurin inhibitor, sampled at 1 year. Here the sequenced sample was PBMCs, taken around 59 weeks after allogeneic stem cell transplant with calcineurin inhibitor and methotrexate. Every receptor here comes from a male patient aged 25 to 39 who received an allogeneic stem cell transplant from an unrelated donor, was CMV-positive, and had acute and chronic GVHD. Some T cells could come from the graft donor.

This chain joins TRBV7-9 and TRBJ1-1, with TRBD1 as a possible D gene (6 bases). The V end lost 5 bases, the J end lost 3 bases, and 13 bases lay between the germline ends. CDR3 length: 14 amino acids. The germline V gene encodes CDR1 SEHNR and CDR2 FQNEAQ (reference sequence). The CDR3 nucleotides are TGTGCCAGCAGCGAGGACAGCGCTTACACTGAAGCTTTCTTT. It is translated as CASSEDSAYTEAFF.

The DNA for the CDR3 is TGTGCCAGCAGCCAGGTAGCGGGAGGGCCTGGCTACGAGCAGTACTTC. This sequence encodes CASSQVAGGPGYEQYF. V and J are TRBV4-2 and TRBJ2-7, with 11 bases fitting TRBD2. This CDR3 comprises 16 residues. V shed 3 bases and J 3 bases; nucleotides not matched to a gene: 7. CDR1 LGHNA and CDR2 YNFKEQ come from the germline V gene.

The chain carries TRBV19 and TRBJ1-5; D is unresolved. The CDR3 runs 12 residues. Germline V gene data show CDR1 as LNHDA and CDR2 as SQIVND (reference sequence). V was clipped by 5 bases and J by 16 bases, with 18 bases between them. CDR3: CASSLGPPGIHF. DNA of the CDR3: TGTGCCAGTAGTCTTGGCCCCCCGGGAATACATTTT.

V is TRBV15 and J is TRBJ2-1, with 13 bases that match TRBD2. The J segment lost 5 bases and the V segment lost 5 bases, leaving 9 bases of the junction unmatched. CDR1 and CDR2 from the germline V gene are LNHNV and YYDKDF (reference sequence). This CDR3 contains 17 residues. CDR3 in DNA: TGTGCCACCAGCTCCGGTTGGACTAGCGGGAGAAACAATGAGCAGTTCTTC. It yields the protein CATSSGWTSGRNNEQFF.

The chain combines TRBV11-2 with TRBJ2-7; 7 nucleotides match TRBD2. CDR3 length: 16 amino acids. Germline V CDR1 and CDR2: SGHAT, FQNNGV. The junction had 7 bases not matched to a gene; V was cut back by 1 base and J by 1 base. The CDR3 DNA reads TGTGCCAGCAGCTTAGCGCGCGGGAGTAAGTCCTACGAGCAGTACTTC. Its translation is CASSLARGSKSYEQYF.

This chain uses TRBV7-2 with TRBJ2-1, with 7 bases lining up with TRBD2. V was pared by 8 bases and J by 6 bases, with 10 bases of the junction left unmatched. Germline V lookup: CDR1 SGHTA, CDR2 FQGNSA. There are 14 residues in the CDR3. CDR3 nucleotides: TGTGCCAGCGGGAGGACTAGTGCAGGCAATGAGCAGTTCTTC. This gives the protein CASGRTSAGNEQFF.

This chain uses TRBV4-1 with TRBJ2-7; no reliable D call. This CDR3 is built from 15 residues. Germline-derived CDR1 and CDR2 are MGHRA and YSYEKL. Trimming took off 0 bases at V and 4 bases at J, with 13 bases between the two ends. The CDR3 nucleotides read TGCGCCAGCAGCCAAGAATTCAGGTCAATATACGAGCAGTACTTC. It encodes CASSQEFRSIYEQYF.

The chain couples TRBV9 to TRBJ1-1; D unclear. The ends were cut back, 4 bases at V and 2 bases at J, with 12 bases in the middle. This CDR3 is 14 amino acids long. Germline V gives CDR1 SGDLS, CDR2 YYNGEE. CDR3 sequence reads: CASSPQWTNTEAFF. CDR3 in DNA: TGTGCCAGCAGCCCACAATGGACTAACACTGAAGCTTTCTTT.

The chain carries TRBV5-8 and TRBJ2-3, with 10 bases identical to TRBD2. Losses at the gene ends were 4 bases for V and 2 bases for J; bases not matched to a gene: 10. Germline V gene data show CDR1 as SGHTS and CDR2 as YDEGEE. The CDR3 has 17 amino acids. CDR3 DNA: TGTGCCAGCAGCATCGGGACTAGCGATCACCTCACAGATACGCAGTATTTT. Its translation is CASSIGTSDHLTDTQYF.

As to this clone: It is likely a read error, because the conserved phenylalanine at the end of the CDR3 is missing. The V call is TRBV30, the J call TRBJ1-5, with D uncertain. The CDR3 is made up of 15 amino acids. Germline loops: CDR1 GTSNPN, CDR2 SVGIG (reference sequence). The ends were cut back, 1 base at V and 1 base at J, with 11 bases in the middle. The CDR3 DNA reads TGTGCCTGGAGTGGAGGGCAGATAAGCAATCAGCCCCAGCATCTT. Protein product: CAWSGGQISNQPQHL.

Within the sample, this clone is medium-sized (0.01 to 0.1%). V usage is TRBV30 and J usage is TRBJ2-2, with TRBD2 matching over 9 bases. V lost 0 bases to trimming and J lost 0 bases; unmatched junction nucleotides: 8. The CDR3 extends over 18 amino acids. CDR1 and CDR2 (germline): GTSNPN, SVGIG (reference sequence). The CDR3 here is CAWSVRPSGTSNTGELFF. CDR3 DNA: TGTGCCTGGAGTGTACGGCCTAGCGGGACTTCGAACACCGGGGAGCTGTTTTTT.

The J gene is TRBJ2-6, the V gene TRBV7-2; D is perhaps TRBD2 (5 bases). V shed 0 bases and J shed 0 bases, with 9 bases lying between them. CDR3 length: 17 amino acids. CDR1 is SGHTA, CDR2 FQGNSA, per germline. The CDR3 DNA reads TGTGCCAGCAGCTTAGCGGCGGGCGACTCTGGGGCCAACGTCCTGACTTTC. Protein: CASSLAAGDSGANVLTF.

Judged by abundance, this clone is medium-sized (0.01 to 0.1%). V and J are TRBV15 and TRBJ1-4; 9 bases line up with TRBD1. The CDR3 is 16 residues long. The V segment lost 1 base and the J segment 5 bases; nucleotides outside the gene matches: 5. CDR1 is LNHNV, CDR2 YYDKDF, per germline (reference sequence). The CDR3 bases are TGTGCCACCAGCAGAGGGTGGGGGACAGGGAATGAAAAACTGTTTTTT. Amino acids: CATSRGWGTGNEKLFF.

The rearrangement uses TRBV5-6 and TRBJ2-2; a possible D gene is TRBD2 (5 bases). The CDR3 length is 18 residues. Germline CDR1 reads SGHDT; CDR2 reads YYEEEE. Trimming cost V 5 bases and J 3 bases, with 23 bases left between them. CDR3 amino acids: CASRAGLSPFVYTGELFF. The CDR3 DNA sequence: TGTGCCAGCAGGGCGGGTCTTAGCCCGTTTGTGTACACCGGGGAGCTGTTTTTT.

This clone was recorded a few times. The rearrangement joins TRBV6-5 to TRBJ2-3; 12 nucleotides match TRBD2. V lost 6 bases, J lost 7 bases, and 8 bases stayed unmatched. The CDR3 covers 15 residues. Germline CDR1 MNHEY, CDR2 SVGAGI. The CDR3 bases are TGTGCCAGCAGCCAAACACTAGCGGGGGGTAATACGCAGTATTTT. Amino acids: CASSQTLAGGNTQYF.

This rearrangement joins TRBV7-2 to TRBJ2-1; 11 bases align to TRBD2. The CDR3 sequence is 15 residues long. Germline-derived CDR1 and CDR2 are SGHTA and FQGNSA. J was trimmed by 8 bases and V by 5 bases; bases with no gene match: 8. In nucleotides, the CDR3 is TGTGCCAGCAGCACAAGACTAGCGGGAACTGATGAGCAGTTCTTC. Its protein product is CASSTRLAGTDEQFF.

This clone was detected only a few times. The rearrangement joins TRBV7-9 to TRBJ2-7; 7 positions agree with TRBD2. After removal of 4 bases from V and 4 bases from J, the junction contained 1 base not matched to a gene. Germline assignment: CDR1 SEHNR and CDR2 FQNEAQ (reference sequence). The CDR3 is made up of 12 amino acids. In nucleotides, the CDR3 is TGTGCCAGCAGCTGGGGGGGGTACGAGCAGTACTTC. Protein product: CASSWGGYEQYF.

The rearrangement links TRBV15 to TRBJ2-3; TRBD2 is a possible D gene (6 bases). Trimming removed 0 bases at V and 0 bases at J, with 7 bases between. CDR1 LNHNV and CDR2 YYDKDF come from the germline V gene (reference sequence). CDR3 length: 15 amino acids. The CDR3 reads CATSREGLSTDTQYF. The DNA for the CDR3 is TGTGCCACCAGCAGAGAGGGACTTAGCACAGATACGCAGTATTTT.

The gene calls are TRBV30 and TRBJ2-5; the match to TRBD1 covers 11 bases. This CDR3 is 15 amino acids long. V lost 5 bases to trimming and J lost 0 bases; unmatched junction nucleotides: 5. Germline V gene sequence: CDR1 GTSNPN, CDR2 SVGIG (reference sequence). CDR3 sequence (DNA): TGTGCCTGGTCCCCGGGACAGGGGGACCAAGAGACCCAGTACTTC. Encoded protein: CAWSPGQGDQETQYF.

This chain connects TRBV19 to TRBJ2-1; 7 bases map to TRBD2. The length of the CDR3 is 15 residues. J lost 5 bases, V lost 7 bases, and 11 bases had no gene match. Germline CDR1 and CDR2: LNHDA and SQIVND (reference sequence). CDR3 sequence (DNA): TGTGCCAGTACGGGAGGTCCAAGGGCCGACAATGAGCAGTTCTTC. This codes for CASTGGPRADNEQFF.

The V and J genes are TRBV19 and TRBJ2-2; a weak D match, TRBD1 (7 bases). The CDR3 sequence is 17 residues long. V was trimmed by 5 bases and J by 3 bases, leaving 19 bases between them. Germline assignment: CDR1 LNHDA and CDR2 SQIVND (reference sequence). The CDR3 DNA reads TGTGCCAGTAGTCTCGAAGGAGGGGGCTACGACACCGGGGAGCTGTTTTTT. The encoded protein is CASSLEGGGYDTGELFF.

The chain links TRBV6-6 to TRBJ2-1; the D gene is possibly TRBD1 (6 bases). Germline V lookup: CDR1 MNHNY, CDR2 SVGAGI (reference sequence). Trimming shortened V by 6 bases and J by 0 bases, and 9 bases separated the two germline ends. The CDR3 is made up of 14 amino acids. CDR3 loop: CASSRGSSYNEQFF. The CDR3 region has the DNA TGTGCCAGCAGCAGGGGTAGCTCCTACAATGAGCAGTTCTTC.

This chain links TRBV7-2 with TRBJ2-3; a possible D gene is TRBD2 (6 bases). The germline CDR1 and CDR2 sequences are SGHTA and FQGNSA. V was trimmed by 5 bases and J by 0 bases, leaving 15 bases between them. This CDR3 comprises 16 residues. The DNA of the CDR3 is TGTGCCAGCAGCCGCATCGGCGGGGCTAGCACAGATACGCAGTATTTT. This encodes CASSRIGGASTDTQYF.

The CDR3 spells CASSNSYEQYF. The CDR3 DNA sequence: TGTGCCAGCAGCAACTCCTACGAGCAGTACTTC. This chain joins TRBV5-4 and TRBJ2-5; D unclear. The end of the DNA is better explained by TRBJ2-7, so the J call may be wrong. This CDR3 is 11 amino acids long. In germline, CDR1 is SGHNT, CDR2 YYREEE (reference sequence).

The chain uses TRBV7-9 and TRBJ1-4, with D perhaps TRBD1 (5 bases). The germline gives CDR1 SEHNR, CDR2 FQNEAQ (reference sequence). The CDR3 runs to 17 residues. Trimming removed 1 base at V and 0 bases at J, with 12 bases between. The DNA for the CDR3 is TGTGCCAGCAGCTTAGGGCCAGGGTTTTCAACTAATGAAAAACTGTTTTTT. Translating gives CASSLGPGFSTNEKLFF.